This T cell receptor beta chain was recorded in a study of T-cell memory formation after mild COVID-19. Only a few counts were recorded for this clonotype. The antigen is not known. The CDR3 length is 12 residues. Trimming removed 1 base from V and 8 bases from J, with 8 bases in between. TCRdb passed the 5' RACE reads through MiXCR, listing each CDR3 protein once. This table has around 200,000 distinct CDR3 sequences, around 27% appearing once. Study outcomes and limitations: The pre-infection memory compartment contained some responding clones, suggesting cross-reactive memory joined. CD4+ contracting clones were found mainly in CM and EM, and CD8+ ones in EMRA.

The TCR sequence derives from an adult woman who had mild COVID-19 (a few samples of this study predate the infection). Cell type and time point are not known. The chain carries TRBV12-3 or TRBV12-4 and TRBJ1-2; D is unresolved. The material sequenced was PBMCs or a T cell subset sorted from them (not recorded which). CDR3 coding DNA: TGTGCCAGCAGTTTAGGGCAAATGGGCTACACCTTC. Translation gives CASSLGQMGYTF.